A selection of T cell receptor beta chains follows, all from one sample in a study of Ad26.COV2.S vaccination and SARS-CoV-2 variants. The repertoire was sequenced with immunoSEQ multiplex PCR; TCRdb's copy has only in-frame clones and lacks some. The sample yields around 400,000 clones, 83% seen once. The specimen comprised peripheral blood, sampled in a trial of Ad26.COV2.S vaccine versus placebo. The receptor source for this set is a person aged 18-65 years who received the Ad26.COV2.S COVID-19 vaccine or a placebo. The CDR3 runs from the conserved cysteine through the conserved F or W. A D gene is named only where the DNA matches it firmly. Size is stated for part of the rows, as once, few or many counts, or as a class when the clone is expanded.

J gene: TRBJ1-2; D gene: -; CDR3 length: 16; clone size: -; V gene: TRBV5-5; CDR3 protein: CASSLAGGASPYGYTF; CDR3 DNA: TGTGCCAGCAGCTTGGCGGGGGGCGCAAGCCCCTATGGCTACACCTTC
J gene: TRBJ2-3; D gene: -; CDR3 length: 14; clone size: -; V gene: TRBV15; CDR3 protein: CATSTYGAADTQYF; CDR3 DNA: TGTGCCACCAGCACCTACGGGGCAGCGGATACGCAGTATTTT
J gene: TRBJ1-2; D gene: -; CDR3 length: 13; clone size: -; V gene: TRBV14; CDR3 protein: CASSFRSLRGYTF; CDR3 DNA: TGTGCCAGCAGCTTTAGATCGCTCCGAGGCTACACCTTC
J gene: TRBJ1-4; D gene: -; CDR3 length: 18; clone size: -; V gene: TRBV6-4; CDR3 protein: CASSHKNGGTLPNEKLFF; CDR3 DNA: TGTGCCAGCAGCCATAAGAATGGCGGGACACTTCCTAATGAAAAACTGTTTTTT
J gene: TRBJ2-2; D gene: -; CDR3 length: 13; clone size: many; V gene: TRBV30; CDR3 protein: CAEGQTEAGELFF; CDR3 DNA: TGTGCCGAGGGGCAAACTGAGGCCGGGGAGCTGTTTTTT
J gene: TRBJ2-1; D gene: -; CDR3 length: 14; clone size: -; V gene: TRBV19; CDR3 protein: CASTQESSYNEQFF; CDR3 DNA: TGTGCCAGTACCCAAGAGAGCTCCTACAATGAGCAGTTCTTC
J gene: TRBJ2-1; D gene: -; CDR3 length: 13; clone size: -; V gene: TRBV7-3; CDR3 protein: CASSLTLVNEQFF; CDR3 DNA: TGTGCCAGCAGCTTAACGTTGGTGAATGAGCAGTTCTTC
J gene: TRBJ1-2; D gene: TRBD1; CDR3 length: 13; clone size: -; V gene: TRBV3-1/TRBV3-2; CDR3 protein: CASSDRDRGGYTF; CDR3 DNA: TGTGCCAGCAGCGACCGGGACAGGGGAGGCTACACCTTC
J gene: TRBJ2-2; D gene: TRBD1; CDR3 length: 14; clone size: -; V gene: TRBV7-9; CDR3 protein: CASSFQGATGELFF; CDR3 DNA: TGTGCCAGCAGCTTCCAGGGGGCTACCGGGGAGCTGTTTTTT
J gene: TRBJ1-6; D gene: -; CDR3 length: 20; clone size: -; V gene: TRBV27; CDR3 protein: CASSGEVLKGTTPGWSPLHF; CDR3 DNA: TGTGCCAGCAGTGGGGAAGTGTTAAAGGGGACAACTCCTGGGTGGTCACCCCTCCACTTT
J gene: TRBJ2-6; D gene: -; CDR3 length: 16; clone size: -; V gene: TRBV4-2; CDR3 protein: CASSQEGRSGANVLTF; CDR3 DNA: TGTGCCAGCAGCCAAGAAGGGCGGTCCGGGGCCAACGTCCTGACTTTC
J gene: TRBJ2-1; D gene: -; CDR3 length: 12; clone size: few; V gene: TRBV4-2; CDR3 protein: CASSQAPGEQFF; CDR3 DNA: TGTGCCAGCAGCCAAGCGCCAGGGGAGCAGTTCTTC
J gene: TRBJ1-3; D gene: TRBD1; CDR3 length: 14; clone size: -; V gene: TRBV27; CDR3 protein: CASSPGQGPNTIYF; CDR3 DNA: TGTGCCAGCAGTCCTGGACAGGGCCCAAACACCATATATTTT
J gene: TRBJ2-7; D gene: -; CDR3 length: 13; clone size: -; V gene: TRBV24-1; CDR3 protein: CATSDGRPYEQYF; CDR3 DNA: TGTGCCACCAGTGATGGGAGGCCCTACGAGCAGTACTTC
J gene: TRBJ2-1; D gene: TRBD2; CDR3 length: 15; clone size: -; V gene: TRBV9; CDR3 protein: CASSGLAVPYNEQFF; CDR3 DNA: TGTGCCAGCAGCGGACTAGCGGTCCCCTACAATGAGCAGTTCTTC
J gene: TRBJ2-1; D gene: TRBD1; CDR3 length: 15; clone size: -; V gene: TRBV4-1; CDR3 protein: CASSSTGGPYNEQFF; CDR3 DNA: TGCGCCAGCAGCTCTACAGGGGGCCCCTACAATGAGCAGTTCTTC
J gene: TRBJ1-4; D gene: -; CDR3 length: 15; clone size: -; V gene: TRBV6-6; CDR3 protein: CASSYSGHGNEKLFF; CDR3 DNA: TGTGCCAGCAGTTACTCGGGACACGGAAATGAAAAACTGTTTTTT
J gene: TRBJ1-4; D gene: -; CDR3 length: 15; clone size: -; V gene: TRBV13; CDR3 protein: CASSFFGRTNEKLFF; CDR3 DNA: TGTGCCAGCAGCTTTTTCGGAAGAACTAATGAAAAACTGTTTTTT
J gene: TRBJ2-6; D gene: -; CDR3 length: 17; clone size: -; V gene: TRBV7-9; CDR3 protein: CASSSPGRGLGANVLTF; CDR3 DNA: TGTGCCAGCAGCTCCCCCGGGAGGGGGCTTGGGGCCAACGTCCTGACTTTC
J gene: TRBJ1-6; D gene: -; CDR3 length: 14; clone size: -; V gene: TRBV18; CDR3 protein: CASSAGQGESPLHF; CDR3 DNA: TGTGCCAGCTCAGCGGGACAAGGCGAGTCACCCCTCCACTTT
J gene: TRBJ2-7; D gene: -; CDR3 length: 14; clone size: -; V gene: TRBV6-2/TRBV6-3; CDR3 protein: CASSYRAGKIKQYF; CDR3 DNA: TGTGCCAGCAGTTACCGGGCAGGGAAGATCAAGCAGTACTTC
J gene: TRBJ1-5; D gene: TRBD1; CDR3 length: 15; clone size: few; V gene: TRBV27; CDR3 protein: CASSLTGGFNQPQHF; CDR3 DNA: TGTGCCAGCAGCCTGACAGGGGGCTTCAATCAGCCCCAGCATTTT
J gene: TRBJ2-7; D gene: -; CDR3 length: 17; clone size: -; V gene: TRBV27; CDR3 protein: CASSLRIRGGTSYEQYF; CDR3 DNA: TGTGCCAGCAGTTTAAGAATTCGAGGGGGGACCTCCTACGAGCAGTACTTC
J gene: TRBJ2-1; D gene: -; CDR3 length: 17; clone size: -; V gene: TRBV7-9; CDR3 protein: CASSLGGAGGPRYEQFF; CDR3 DNA: TGTGCCAGCAGCTTAGGTGGCGCTGGGGGTCCCCGTTATGAGCAGTTCTTC
J gene: TRBJ2-3; D gene: -; CDR3 length: 11; clone size: -; V gene: TRBV30; CDR3 protein: CAWSATDTQYF; CDR3 DNA: TGTGCCTGGAGTGCCACAGATACGCAGTATTTT
J gene: TRBJ2-1; D gene: -; CDR3 length: 13; clone size: -; V gene: TRBV11-1; CDR3 protein: CASSPRVYNEQFF; CDR3 DNA: TGTGCCAGCAGCCCCCGGGTCTACAATGAGCAGTTCTTC
J gene: TRBJ2-7; D gene: TRBD1; CDR3 length: 15; clone size: -; V gene: TRBV19; CDR3 protein: CASSIWDRGTYEQYF; CDR3 DNA: TGTGCCAGTAGTATATGGGACAGGGGTACCTACGAGCAGTACTTC
J gene: TRBJ2-1; D gene: -; CDR3 length: 13; clone size: -; V gene: TRBV10-3; CDR3 protein: CAISESSTNEQFF; CDR3 DNA: TGTGCCATCAGTGAGTCATCCACAAATGAGCAGTTCTTC
J gene: TRBJ2-5; D gene: -; CDR3 length: 14; clone size: -; V gene: TRBV5-4; CDR3 protein: CASSSGGLVETQYF; CDR3 DNA: TGTGCCAGCAGCTCGGGGGGCCTAGTAGAGACCCAGTACTTC
J gene: TRBJ1-5; D gene: TRBD1; CDR3 length: 17; clone size: -; V gene: TRBV19; CDR3 protein: CASISGTGGYGNQPQHF; CDR3 DNA: TGTGCCAGTATCTCCGGGACAGGGGGATATGGTAATCAGCCCCAGCATTTT
J gene: TRBJ2-7; D gene: -; CDR3 length: 11; clone size: -; V gene: TRBV11-3; CDR3 protein: CASSWLYEQYF; CDR3 DNA: TGTGCCAGCAGCTGGCTCTACGAGCAGTACTTC
J gene: TRBJ1-4; D gene: TRBD1; CDR3 length: 15; clone size: once; V gene: TRBV4-2; CDR3 protein: CASSQVGQTNEKLFF; CDR3 DNA: TGTGCCAGCAGCCAAGTGGGACAGACTAATGAAAAACTGTTTTTT
J gene: TRBJ2-7; D gene: -; CDR3 length: 17; clone size: -; V gene: TRBV4-1; CDR3 protein: CASSQVLRELSSYEQYF; CDR3 DNA: TGCGCCAGCAGCCAAGTCCTACGCGAATTAAGCTCCTACGAGCAGTACTTC
J gene: TRBJ1-4; D gene: -; CDR3 length: 14; clone size: -; V gene: TRBV7-2; CDR3 protein: CASSLESWYEKLFF; CDR3 DNA: TGTGCCAGCAGCTTAGAAAGCTGGTATGAAAAACTGTTTTTT
J gene: TRBJ2-1; D gene: -; CDR3 length: 16; clone size: -; V gene: TRBV9; CDR3 protein: CASSPRDSPLGDEQFF; CDR3 DNA: TGTGCCAGCAGCCCCCGGGACTCGCCCCTCGGGGATGAGCAGTTCTTC
J gene: TRBJ2-2; D gene: -; CDR3 length: 13; clone size: -; V gene: TRBV6-5; CDR3 protein: CASRTGATGELFF; CDR3 DNA: TGTGCCAGCAGAACGGGGGCCACCGGGGAGCTGTTTTTT
J gene: TRBJ2-5; D gene: -; CDR3 length: 15; clone size: -; V gene: TRBV3-1/TRBV3-2; CDR3 protein: CASSSPVGGQETQYF; CDR3 DNA: TGTGCCAGCAGCTCGCCGGTGGGGGGCCAAGAGACCCAGTACTTC
J gene: TRBJ2-3; D gene: -; CDR3 length: 15; clone size: -; V gene: TRBV19; CDR3 protein: CASSIIASSTDTQYF; CDR3 DNA: TGTGCCAGTAGTATAATAGCAAGTAGCACAGATACGCAGTATTTT
J gene: TRBJ2-3; D gene: TRBD2; CDR3 length: 15; clone size: -; V gene: TRBV5-1; CDR3 protein: CASSDSGASTDTQYF; CDR3 DNA: TGCGCCAGCAGCGATAGCGGGGCAAGCACAGATACGCAGTATTTT
J gene: TRBJ2-2; D gene: TRBD1; CDR3 length: 16; clone size: once; V gene: TRBV4-2; CDR3 protein: CASSQELDRFTGELFF; CDR3 DNA: TGTGCCAGCAGCCAAGAATTGGACAGGTTCACCGGGGAGCTGTTTTTT
J gene: TRBJ1-1; D gene: -; CDR3 length: 14; clone size: -; V gene: TRBV5-1; CDR3 protein: CASSLTPGNTEAFF; CDR3 DNA: TGCGCCAGCAGCTTAACGCCGGGGAACACTGAAGCTTTCTTT
J gene: TRBJ2-4; D gene: TRBD1; CDR3 length: 17; clone size: -; V gene: TRBV24-1; CDR3 protein: CATSDPDRVPAKNIQYF; CDR3 DNA: TGTGCCACCAGTGACCCCGACAGGGTGCCAGCCAAAAACATTCAGTACTTC